This T cell receptor beta chain is drawn from a study of regulatory T cells in long-lasting Graves disease (dated by TCRdb to the early 2020s). General notes on the study: Persistent Graves' disease was defined as persistently positive TSH receptor autoantibodies together with antithyroid drug treatment for over 5 years. Peripheral blood TCR sequencing and RNA sequencing compared persistent Graves' disease patients with newly diagnosed Graves' disease patients. The study was conducted in China and was registered as a clinical trial. A total of some 33 samples were covered by TCR sequencing, comprising some 13 persistent and around 20 newly diagnosed Graves' disease patients. Antithyroid drugs had been taken for ten to twelve years on average by persistent Graves' disease patients in the clinical cohort. Here is what the overall study found, with its caveats: As a limitation, the authors acknowledged that the small sample size may reduce accuracy. Sequencing and analysis were limited to the TCR beta chain. Only peripheral blood was studied, because thyroid tissue, the primary lesion, was inaccessible. More public clonotypes were shared among persistent patients (under 3,000) than among newly diagnosed patients (roughly 1,000). Compared with newly diagnosed patients, persistent Graves' disease patients had lower TCR Shannon entropy and fewer highly expanded clones, which suggests clonal expansion. Preferential use of TRBV28, TRBJ1-2 and TRBJ2-5 was observed in persistent disease, whereas TRBV20-1 and TRBJ2-1 were favored in newly diagnosed disease.

The time point tag for this specimen amounts to: persistent/refractory GD, antithyroid drugs over 5 years with positive TRAb. For both TCR sequencing and RNA sequencing, RNA was extracted from PBMCs in TRIzol. The diagnosis of Graves' disease followed American Thyroid Association guidelines. Recruitment of patients was carried out at an endocrinology department in Xi'an, China. Each patient gave about 10 milliliters of peripheral blood, collected in an EDTA anticoagulant tube. Ficoll Paque Plus density gradient separation was used to isolate PBMCs, and no additional T cell sorting was done. An Agilent 2100 Bioanalyzer and agarose gel were used to assess RNA quality, and a NanoDrop 2000 was used to measure RNA concentration. V and J are trimmed by 3 bases and 7 bases, and the gene matches miss 2 bases of the junction. There are 13 amino acids in the CDR3, from cysteine to phenylalanine inclusive. Only CDR3 DNA remains: 39 bases, in frame from the first base. Based on the germline V gene, the CDR1 and CDR2 sequences are ENHRY and SYGVKD.

There are many counts of this clonotype. The antigen it recognizes is unknown. Base qualities are missing; no much larger clone stands one base away. Receptor amplification or capture employed multiplex PCR. Sequencing was carried out with an Illumina HiSeq 4000. CDR3 regions were amplified by Arm-PCR with iRepertoire HTBI primers to construct TCR beta libraries. Before sequencing, the PCR products underwent gel purification. The study's processing was this. A total of around 66 TRBV and some 15 TRBJ segments were identified across samples and were used for gene usage analysis of CDR3 amino acid clonotypes. COPE and FqMerger were used to merge filtered high-quality paired reads into contigs. BLAST was used to align contigs to IMGT TRBV, TRBD and TRBJ reference genes, and CDR3 was defined according to IMGT. Highly expanded clones were defined as clonotypes with a frequency above 0.1%. Repertoire diversity was measured by Shannon entropy, and V-J evenness by the Gini coefficient. Clonotypes shared by more than one individual were considered public. TCRdb passed the public sequencing reads through fastp at Q25 and MiXCR, retaining productive beta sequences. Identical CDR3 protein sequences are pooled into one entry, listed with their most common genes and DNA. The V and J calls come from TCRdb's annotation, not from the publication. For this sample there are 300,000 to 350,000 distinct CDR3 sequences; roughly a fifth appear just once. The leading ten clones occupy around 30% of the sample.

The sample here was peripheral blood mononuclear cells (PBMCs), taken when the disease was refractory, from a patient treated with antithyroid drugs. This TCR came from a female donor with Graves disease. The chain couples TRBV10-3 to TRBJ1-4, and 7 bases in between align with TRBD1. This receptor has the CDR3 CAISDNRGEKLFF. The nucleotide sequence reads TGTGCCATCAGTGATAACAGGGGTGAAAAACTGTTTTTT.